This T cell receptor beta chain was sequenced for a study of cytomegalovirus exposure and HLA in healthy donors. Germline trimming cut 3 bases from V and 3 bases from J; bases unmatched to any gene: 5. The germline V gene has CDR1 ENHRY and CDR2 SYGVKD. This CDR3 has 15 residues. Researchers ran the PCR with 60 Vbeta and 13 Jbeta primers. The protocol was immunoSEQ multiplex PCR, while the TCRdb copy is restricted to in-frame clones and leaves out a portion. The sample lists 150,000 to 200,000 clones, roughly 74% occurring once. The chain combines TRBV10-3 with TRBJ2-7, with 10 positions matching TRBD2. The origin of this receptor is a woman aged 25 to 39 in good health and CMV-seropositive. Material for sequencing was PBMCs. The CDR3 coding sequence is TGTGCCATCAGTGAATCACTAGCGGGATTCTACGAGCAGTACTTC. Protein: CAISESLAGFYEQYF.